This is a list of T cell receptor beta chains from one sample in a study of T-cell memory formation after mild COVID-19. One entry per CDR3 protein, called by TCRdb with MiXCR from the 5' RACE reads. This repertoire shows approximately 480,000 distinct CDR3 sequences, 18% found once; its top ten account for 9% to 15%. Sequences were obtained from PBMCs or a T cell subset sorted from them (not recorded which). These receptors were collected from an adult woman who had mild COVID-19 (a few samples of this study predate the infection). Cell type and time point are not known. The CDR3 runs from the conserved cysteine through the conserved F or W. A D gene is named only where the DNA matches it firmly. Size is omitted from some rows. Given values are once, few, many or a class for expanded clones.

clone_size	cdr3_length	d_call	v_call	j_call	cdr3_nt	cdr3_aa
few	18	TRBD1	TRBV4-1	TRBJ2-1	TGCGCCAGCAGCCCAAGGGACAGGGGATTCCCTTACGGCTATGAGCAGTTCTTC	CASSPRDRGFPYGYEQFF
NA	12	NA	TRBV10-3	TRBJ2-3	TGTGCCATCAGTGCTGGCGCAGATACGCAGTATTTT	CAISAGADTQYF
once	15	NA	TRBV12-3/TRBV12-4	TRBJ1-5	TGTGCCAGCAGTTTAGATCACAGGGATGGTCAGCCCCAGCATTTT	CASSLDHRDGQPQHF
many	13	NA	TRBV12-3/TRBV12-4	TRBJ1-1	TGTGCCAGCAGTTTAACAGGGAACACTGAAGCTTTCTTT	CASSLTGNTEAFF
NA	15	TRBD1	TRBV7-8	TRBJ2-1	TGTGCCAGCAGCTCGCGACAGGGGGCTAGGAATGAGCAGTTCTTC	CASSSRQGARNEQFF
NA	15	NA	TRBV10-3	TRBJ2-7	TGTGCCATCAGTGATTCCCGGACAGTCCCCTACGAGCAGTACTTC	CAISDSRTVPYEQYF
few	18	NA	TRBV2	TRBJ2-7	TGTGCCAGCAGTGTGTCACAGGAGGGCGCCGGGTGGTCCTACGAGCAGTACTTC	CASSVSQEGAGWSYEQYF
few	15	TRBD1	TRBV5-1	TRBJ2-7	TGCGCCAGCAGCTTGGAAGGGGGACAGCTCTACGAGCAGTACTTC	CASSLEGGQLYEQYF
few	16	NA	TRBV6-2/TRBV6-3	TRBJ2-7	TGTGCCAGCAGTTACTCGATCGTGGGCAGACCCTACGAGCAGTACTTC	CASSYSIVGRPYEQYF
few	19	NA	TRBV6-6	TRBJ1-3	TGTGCCAGCAGTCAAGGGGACCACAGGGCTTATAGCTCTGGAAACACCATATATTTT	CASSQGDHRAYSSGNTIYF
NA	13	NA	TRBV6-5	TRBJ2-7	TGTGCCAGCAGCGAGGGACTTCCCTACGAGCAGTACTTC	CASSEGLPYEQYF
few	16	TRBD1	TRBV7-3	TRBJ2-5	TGTGCCAGCAGCGAATACGGACAGGGGGCTATGGAGACCCAGTACTTC	CASSEYGQGAMETQYF
NA	15	TRBD1	TRBV7-9	TRBJ2-7	TGTGCCAGCAGCTCTCCCGGGACAGGGACTGGCGAGCAGTACTTC	CASSSPGTGTGEQYF
once	16	TRBD2	TRBV12-3/TRBV12-4	TRBJ2-5	TGTGCCAGCAGTTCAGTTGAGCTAGCGGGCCAAGAGACCCAGTACTTC	CASSSVELAGQETQYF
few	15	TRBD1	TRBV7-8	TRBJ2-2	TGTGCCAGCAGCCAGACAGGGGGTTACACCGGGGAGCTGTTTTTT	CASSQTGGYTGELFF
NA	14	TRBD2	TRBV29-1	TRBJ2-3	TGCAGCGGCTCGACTAGCGGTTATACAGATACGCAGTATTTT	CSGSTSGYTDTQYF
few	13	NA	TRBV20-1	TRBJ2-3	TGCAGTGCTATTGCGGGATATACAGATACGCAGTATTTT	CSAIAGYTDTQYF
NA	13	NA	TRBV12-3/TRBV12-4	TRBJ1-2	TGTGCCAGCAGAAGGGACTTAAACTATGGCTACACCTTC	CASRRDLNYGYTF
few	15	NA	TRBV7-2	TRBJ2-4	TGTGCCAGCAGCTCGTACCCAGGGTATAGAAACATTCAGTACTTC	CASSSYPGYRNIQYF
NA	14	TRBD1	TRBV5-1	TRBJ1-1	TGCGCCAGCAGCACAGGGGGGAGTGGGTTCGGGGCTTTCTTT	CASSTGGSGFGAFF
NA	14	NA	TRBV12-3/TRBV12-4	TRBJ2-1	TGTGCCAGCAGTTTACGGGGGCGGTACAATGAGCAGTTCTTC	CASSLRGRYNEQFF
many	13	TRBD1	TRBV7-9	TRBJ2-7	TGTGCCAGCAGCTCGACAGGGGCGTCCGAGCAGTACTTC	CASSSTGASEQYF
NA	13	NA	TRBV5-1	TRBJ2-3	TGCGCCAGCAGCTTGGTAGTAGCCGATACGCAGTATTTT	CASSLVVADTQYF
NA	13	NA	TRBV30	TRBJ1-6	TGTGCCTGGAGGCGGGCTAGCCAATCACCCCTCCACTTT	CAWRRASQSPLHF
NA	16	NA	TRBV2	TRBJ1-2	TGTGCCAGCAGTGAAGCGCTTCAACGTGTTGGCTATGGCTACACCTTC	CASSEALQRVGYGYTF
few	14	NA	TRBV7-9	TRBJ2-1	TGTGCCAGCAGCGGCCAGGGCCTCAGGGCCCCCATGTTCTTC	CASSGQGLRAPMFF
few	19	NA	TRBV11-2	TRBJ2-2	TGTGCCAGCAGCTTAGATTCCCCCCGGGGGCGCGGCCTCACCGGGGAGCTGTTTTTT	CASSLDSPRGRGLTGELFF
NA	15	NA	TRBV5-6	TRBJ2-7	TGTGCCAGCAGCCCCGGGACATACTTAGTCTACGAGCAGTACTTC	CASSPGTYLVYEQYF
few	13	NA	TRBV6-5	TRBJ1-3	TGTGCCAGCAGTCCACCGTGGGGAAACACCATATATTTT	CASSPPWGNTIYF
NA	11	NA	TRBV19	TRBJ2-3	TGTGCCAGTAAAACAGGAGATACGCAGTATTTT	CASKTGDTQYF
few	15	TRBD2	TRBV29-1	TRBJ2-1	TGCAGCGTGAGTTTAGCGGGACCCTCCTACAATGAGCAGTTCTTC	CSVSLAGPSYNEQFF
few	13	NA	TRBV2	TRBJ2-1	TGTGCCAGCAAAGGGGCGTCCTACAATGAGCAGTTCTTC	CASKGASYNEQFF
NA	17	NA	TRBV6-5	TRBJ1-3	TGTGCCAGCAGTTCCGGACAGTTCTCGGATGCCGGAAACACCATATATTTT	CASSSGQFSDAGNTIYF